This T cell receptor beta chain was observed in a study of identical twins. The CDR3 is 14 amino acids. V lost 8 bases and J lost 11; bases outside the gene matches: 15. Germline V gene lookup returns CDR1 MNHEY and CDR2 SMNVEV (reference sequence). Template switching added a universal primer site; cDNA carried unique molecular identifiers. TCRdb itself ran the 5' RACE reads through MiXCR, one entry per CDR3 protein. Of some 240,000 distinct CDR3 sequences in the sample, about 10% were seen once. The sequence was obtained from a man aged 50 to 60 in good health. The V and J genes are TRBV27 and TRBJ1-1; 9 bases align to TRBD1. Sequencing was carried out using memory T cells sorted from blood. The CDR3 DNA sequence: TGTGCCAGCGCAGTTATATCCCCCGGGACAGGGGCTTTCTTT. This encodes CASAVISPGTGAFF.